What follows are 12 T cell receptor beta chains derived from one specimen sequenced in a study of cytotoxic CD8 clonotypes in ibrutinib-treated CLL. Libraries were prepared by immunoSEQ multiplex PCR; TCRdb keeps only in-frame clonotypes and omits some of them. In the table there are about 300,000 clones, less than 85% of which are singletons. The sequencing used PBMCs, collected at disease progression, from a patient treated with ibrutinib. Receptor source: a human donor with chronic lymphocytic leukemia.

The chain couples TRBV19 to TRBJ1-2; the match to TRBD1 covers 7 bases. V trimming: 4 bases; J trimming: 2 bases; junction bases outside the gene matches: 4. Germline assignment: CDR1 LNHDA and CDR2 SQIVND (reference sequence). CDR3 length: 14 residues. The CDR3 loop reads CASSSDRANYGYTF. The CDR3 DNA sequence: TGTGCCAGTAGTAGCGACAGGGCCAACTATGGCTACACCTTC.

The rearrangement links TRBV7-2 to TRBJ2-1; D may be TRBD2 (6 bases). The CDR3 extends over 13 amino acids. Trimming took 4 bases from V and 9 from J, leaving 13 bases between them. CDR1 SGHTA and CDR2 FQGNSA come from the germline V gene. This chain's CDR3 is CASSYGRRGEQFF. In DNA, the CDR3 is TGTGCCAGCAGCTACGGACGGCGGGGTGAGCAGTTCTTC. Complete variable domain (other parts from reference TRBV7-2 and TRBJ2-1): GAGVSQSPSNKVTEKGKDVELRCDPISGHTALYWYRQSLGQGLEFLIYFQGNSAPDKSGLPSDRFSAERTGGSVSTLTIQRTQQEDSAVYLCASSYGRRGEQFFGPGTRLTVL.

The rearrangement uses TRBV6-1 and TRBJ2-7, with 10 bases fitting TRBD1. Germline loops: CDR1 MNHNS, CDR2 SASEGT. With V trimmed by 4 bases and J by 5 bases, 8 bases remained unmatched. The CDR3 is 15 amino acids. CDR3 residues: CASSADRGRRDEQYF. The CDR3 region has the DNA TGTGCCAGCAGTGCAGACAGGGGGCGCCGGGACGAGCAGTACTTC.

This clone was picked up one time. The chain carries TRBV6-4 and TRBJ1-2; D is undetermined. The germline CDR1 and CDR2 sequences are MRHNA and SNTAGT. CDR3 length equals 12 residues. V was trimmed by 2 bases and J by 4 bases, leaving 5 bases between them. In DNA form, the CDR3 reads TGTGCCAGCAGTGACCCTGGCTATGGCTACACCTTC. It encodes CASSDPGYGYTF.

The rearrangement joins TRBV7-2 to TRBJ2-5; 10 bases line up with TRBD1. The CDR3 contains 15 residues. Germline V lookup: CDR1 SGHTA, CDR2 FQGNSA. Unmatched junction bases numbered 9, after V lost 1 base and J lost 10 bases. CDR3 protein: CASSLGGTGVGDQYF. CDR3 coding DNA: TGTGCCAGCAGCTTAGGTGGGACAGGGGTGGGGGACCAGTACTTC.

DNA of the CDR3: TGTGCCAGTAGCTCCGCGGGAGGAATCTACAATGAGCAGTTCTTC. It yields the protein CASSSAGGIYNEQFF. This rearrangement joins TRBV19 to TRBJ2-1; 8 bases line up with TRBD2. Trimming at V came to 6 bases and at J to 3 bases, leaving 7 bases not matched to a gene. The CDR3 totals 15 residues. Looked up from germline, CDR1 is LNHDA and CDR2 is SQIVND (reference sequence).

As for this clone: This specimen includes other DNA sequences encoding the same CDR3. CDR3 coding DNA: TGTGCCAGCAGGGGTTCGAACACCGGGGAGCTGTTTTTT. This sequence encodes CASRGSNTGELFF. The chain recombines TRBV2 with TRBJ2-2, with no clear D. The CDR3 is 13 amino acids. CDR1 and CDR2 (germline): SNHLY, FYNNEI. Trimming pared 6 bases from V and 0 bases from J, leaving 5 bases between.

The chain couples TRBV28 to TRBJ2-4, with 7 bases identical to TRBD1. V trimming: 5 bases; J trimming: 7 bases; junction bases outside the gene matches: 11. The CDR3 has 15 residues. The germline V gene encodes CDR1 MDHEN and CDR2 SYDVKM. In DNA form, the CDR3 reads TGTGCCAGCAGTCCGCCGGACAGGATTGCGAACATTCAGTACTTC. Protein sequence: CASSPPDRIANIQYF.

The V and J genes are TRBV2 and TRBJ1-2, with D possibly being TRBD1 (5 bases). Trimming pared 8 bases from V and 11 bases from J, leaving 21 bases between. The CDR3 consists of 13 residues. The germline V gene encodes CDR1 SNHLY and CDR2 FYNNEI. CDR3 protein: CASPSGPTEDYTF. The CDR3, as DNA: TGTGCCAGCCCATCGGGACCTACCGAGGATTACACCTTC.

The rearrangement joins TRBV13 to TRBJ2-7, with 9 bases identical to TRBD1. The germline gives CDR1 PRHDT, CDR2 FYEKMQ (reference sequence). After removal of 4 bases from V and 6 bases from J, the junction contained 10 bases not matched to a gene. This CDR3 has 15 amino acids. The CDR3 spells CASSSVRDRAREQYF. The CDR3 DNA reads TGTGCCAGCAGCTCAGTCCGGGACAGGGCCCGCGAGCAGTACTTC.

This chain joins TRBV5-8 and TRBJ2-7; D is unclear. CDR3 size: 13 residues. Germline V gives CDR1 SGHTS, CDR2 YDEGEE. V dropped 4 bases and J dropped 3 bases, with 11 bases sitting between them. CDR3 DNA sequence: TGTGCCAGCAGCCTTACAGAATTCTACGAGCAGTACTTC. Protein sequence: CASSLTEFYEQYF. Filled out from reference TRBV5-8 and TRBJ2-7, the complete variable domain reads EAGVTQSPTHLIKTRGQQATLRCSPISGHTSVYWYQQALGLGLQFLLWYDEGEERNRGNFPPRFSGRQFPNYSSELNVNALELEDSALYLCASSLTEFYEQYFGPGTRLTVT.

There are a few counts of this clone. This sequence joins TRBV7-2 and TRBJ1-6; 7 bases align to TRBD1. Germline CDR1 reads SGHTA; CDR2 reads FQGNSA. After removal of 0 bases from V and 6 bases from J, the junction contained 2 bases not matched to a gene. This CDR3 comprises 15 residues. The CDR3 loop reads CASSLAGTANSPLHF. CDR3 sequence (DNA): TGTGCCAGCAGCTTAGCAGGGACAGCTAATTCACCCCTCCACTTT.